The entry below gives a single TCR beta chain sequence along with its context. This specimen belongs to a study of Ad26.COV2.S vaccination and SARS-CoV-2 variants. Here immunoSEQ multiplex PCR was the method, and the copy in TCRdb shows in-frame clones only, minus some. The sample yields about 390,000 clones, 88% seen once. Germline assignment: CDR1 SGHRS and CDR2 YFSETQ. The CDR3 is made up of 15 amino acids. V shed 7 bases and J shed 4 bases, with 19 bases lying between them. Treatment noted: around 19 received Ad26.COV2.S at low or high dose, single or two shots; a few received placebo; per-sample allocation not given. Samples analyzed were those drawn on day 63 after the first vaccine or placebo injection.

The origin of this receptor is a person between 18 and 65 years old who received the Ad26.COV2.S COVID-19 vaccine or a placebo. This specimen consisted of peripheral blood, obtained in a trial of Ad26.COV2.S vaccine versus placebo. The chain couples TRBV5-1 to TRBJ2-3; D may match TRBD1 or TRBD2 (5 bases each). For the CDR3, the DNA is TGCGCCAGCGGGGCCGGGACCCAGGCCGCAGATACGCAGTATTTT. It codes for CASGAGTQAADTQYF.